This T cell receptor (beta chain) originates from a study of CD8+ T cells in alopecia areata. Study-wide background: It was oral tofacitinib, at 5 to 10 mg twice daily, that treated patients received. Scoring of severity for treated patients was based on percentage of affected scalp area.

Treatment noted: oral pan-JAK inhibitor, 5-10 mg twice daily. Peripheral blood and lesional scalp punch biopsies were taken from alopecia areata patients. V lost 3 bases to trimming and J lost 4 bases, with 12 bases between them. Germline V gives CDR1 MNHEY, CDR2 SMNVEV (reference sequence). The CDR3 runs 14 residues. In each case, RNA was isolated and then reverse transcribed into cDNA as the sequencing template. Using immunoSEQ multiplex PCR, the repertoire was profiled, and TCRdb retains in-frame clones only, with some absent. The data contain about 260,000 clones, roughly 60% of them seen just once; the ten biggest clones take up about 0.88%.

The receptor was derived from a human donor with alopecia areata. The chain combines TRBV27 with TRBJ2-5; a possible D gene is TRBD1 (6 bases). The sample in question was CD4+ T cells sorted from blood, obtained around week 54, from a patient treated with tofacitinib. CDR3 amino acids: CASSFHQGRETQYF. CDR3 bases: TGTGCCAGCAGTTTCCACCAGGGGCGAGAGACCCAGTACTTC.